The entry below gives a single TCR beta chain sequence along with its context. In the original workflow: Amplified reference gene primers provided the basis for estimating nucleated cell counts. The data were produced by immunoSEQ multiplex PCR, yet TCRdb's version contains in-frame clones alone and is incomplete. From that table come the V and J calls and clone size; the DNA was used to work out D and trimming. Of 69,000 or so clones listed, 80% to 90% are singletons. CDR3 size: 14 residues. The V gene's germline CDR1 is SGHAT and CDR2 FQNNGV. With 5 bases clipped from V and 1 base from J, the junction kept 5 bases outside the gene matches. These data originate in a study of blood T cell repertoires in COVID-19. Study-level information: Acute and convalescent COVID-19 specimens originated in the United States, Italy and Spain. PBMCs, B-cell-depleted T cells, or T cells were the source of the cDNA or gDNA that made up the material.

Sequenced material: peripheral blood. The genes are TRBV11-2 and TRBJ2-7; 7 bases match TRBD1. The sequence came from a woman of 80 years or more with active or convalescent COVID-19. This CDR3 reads CASSQQGKSYEQYF. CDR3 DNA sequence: TGTGCCAGCAGCCAACAGGGGAAGTCCTACGAGCAGTACTTC.